The T cell receptor (beta chain) described here comes from a study of shared clonotypes between healthy human individuals. TCRdb keeps only in-frame clones here, not all; method: immunoSEQ multiplex PCR. This sample carries 2 million to 2.5 million clones, approximately 93% of them seen once, and the ten largest clones take about 0.39%. The ends were cut back, 0 bases at V and 0 bases at J, with 7 bases in the middle. Germline V gene data show CDR1 as SGHNT and CDR2 as YYREEE (reference sequence). The CDR3 is 16 amino acids. The sequencing sample was made of naive CD4+ T cells from PBMCs. The sample's subset: CD45RA+ positively selected. The V call is TRBV5-4, the J call TRBJ2-6; D may be TRBD1 (6 bases). The sequence was obtained from a man aged 18 to 30 in good health. Some clones in this sample may be carry-over from other donors' samples. The CDR3 DNA sequence: TGTGCCAGCAGCTTGGACAGGGCCTCTGGGGCCAACGTCCTGACTTTC. Translated: CASSLDRASGANVLTF.